These T cell receptor beta chains were read from a single sample in a study of blood T cell repertoires in COVID-19. TCRdb's table, derived via immunoSEQ multiplex PCR, lists solely in-frame clones and lacks some. There are approximately 270,000 clones in the sample; approximately 86% occur only once, and about 8.8% lies in the top ten. The sequenced material came from peripheral blood. Every receptor here comes from a man between 40 and 49 years old with active or convalescent COVID-19. Each CDR3 is given with its conserved first and last residue. The D gene is left open where the match is weak. Part of the rows lack a size; the others show once, few, many or a class for expanded clones.

clone size,V gene,D gene,J gene,CDR3 protein,CDR3 DNA
.,TRBV11-3,.,TRBJ2-7,CASSAGWRGSRGDEQYF,TGTGCCAGCAGCGCTGGTTGGCGCGGGAGCAGGGGAGACGAGCAGTACTTC
few,TRBV21-1,.,TRBJ1-3,CASRTPHSGNTIYF,TGTGCCAGCCGGACACCCCACTCTGGAAACACCATATATTTT
once,TRBV5-1,TRBD2,TRBJ2-3,CASSLGLAGDTQYF,TGCGCCAGCAGCTTGGGCCTAGCGGGAGACACGCAGTATTTT
.,TRBV5-1,.,TRBJ1-1,CASSPIPGWNTEAFF,TGCGCCAGCAGCCCTATCCCCGGTTGGAACACTGAAGCTTTCTTT
.,TRBV5-4,.,TRBJ1-3,CASSLDGRLTGNTIYF,TGTGCCAGCAGCTTGGACGGCAGACTTACTGGAAACACCATATATTTT
.,TRBV6-6,.,TRBJ2-7,CASFRGEGEQYF,TGTGCCAGCTTCCGGGGAGAAGGCGAGCAGTACTTC
.,TRBV7-9,.,TRBJ2-3,CASSPTGADTQYF,TGTGCCAGCAGCCCGACGGGAGCAGATACGCAGTATTTT
.,TRBV6-5,.,TRBJ1-1,CASKQSGRTEAFF,TGTGCCAGCAAACAGAGCGGACGGACTGAAGCTTTCTTT
.,TRBV6-5,TRBD1,TRBJ1-2,CATVQGPYGYTF,TGTGCCACCGTACAGGGGCCGTATGGCTACACCTTC
.,TRBV3-1/TRBV3-2,.,TRBJ2-4,CASSHGGLAKNIQYF,TGTGCCAGCAGCCACGGGGGATTAGCCAAAAACATTCAGTACTTC
.,TRBV28,.,TRBJ2-6,CASSFNGANVLTF,TGTGCCAGCAGTTTCAATGGGGCCAACGTCCTGACTTTC
.,TRBV3-1/TRBV3-2,TRBD2,TRBJ2-2,CASSPGLAGAHGELFF,TGTGCCAGCAGCCCGGGACTAGCGGGGGCTCACGGGGAGCTGTTTTTT
once,TRBV7-9,.,TRBJ2-7,CASSLAGRRGYEQYF,TGTGCCAGCAGCTTAGCGGGCCGGCGGGGATACGAGCAGTACTTC
.,TRBV7-3,.,TRBJ2-3,CASSLGGIKDTQYF,TGTGCCAGCAGCTTAGGGGGCATTAAAGATACGCAGTATTTT
.,TRBV18,TRBD1,TRBJ2-3,CASSQFDRDGTDTQYF,TGTGCCAGCTCACAGTTCGACAGGGATGGCACAGATACGCAGTATTTT
.,TRBV11-3,.,TRBJ2-7,CASSLGQEQYF,TGTGCCAGCAGCTTAGGGCAAGAGCAGTACTTC
.,TRBV23-1,.,TRBJ2-7,CASSLSGIRSYEQYF,TGCGCCAGCAGTCTGTCGGGAATTAGATCTTACGAGCAGTACTTC
.,TRBV29-1,TRBD2,TRBJ2-3,CSVEPKGLARAQYF,TGCAGCGTTGAGCCAAAGGGACTAGCGAGAGCGCAGTATTTT
.,TRBV12-5,.,TRBJ1-2,CASGQTVYGYTF,TGTGCTAGTGGACAGACAGTCTATGGCTACACCTTC
.,TRBV12-3/TRBV12-4,TRBD1,TRBJ1-2,CASSRMDRASTF,TGTGCCAGCAGCCGAATGGACAGGGCAAGCACCTTC
.,TRBV5-6,.,TRBJ2-3,CASREERSRTDTQYF,TGTGCCAGCAGGGAAGAGCGGAGCCGCACAGATACGCAGTATTTT
few,TRBV19,.,TRBJ1-1,CASSIQGSTEAFF,TGTGCCAGTAGTATTCAGGGATCGACTGAAGCTTTCTTT
.,TRBV7-9,TRBD1,TRBJ1-4,CASSQIRGQGLTTNEKLFF,TGTGCCAGCAGCCAAATCAGGGGACAGGGACTCACAACTAATGAAAAACTGTTTTTT
.,TRBV27,TRBD1,TRBJ1-6,CASRDRGGSPLHF,TGTGCCAGCAGGGACAGGGGTGGATCACCCCTCCACTTT
few,TRBV5-1,.,TRBJ2-7,CASSLAPLTRGEQYF,TGCGCCAGCAGCTTGGCCCCCCTCACTAGAGGCGAGCAGTACTTC
.,TRBV24-1,TRBD1,TRBJ2-5,CATGTAPGETQYF,TGTGCCACGGGGACAGCACCAGGGGAGACCCAGTACTTC
.,TRBV18,TRBD2,TRBJ2-7,CASSSGTSGSGKQYF,TGTGCCAGCTCATCCGGGACTAGCGGGAGCGGGAAGCAGTACTTC
.,TRBV10-1,.,TRBJ2-3,CASSISRTDTQYF,TGCGCCAGCAGTATATCCCGGACAGATACGCAGTATTTT
.,TRBV30,.,TRBJ2-3,CASTHANGGTDTQYF,TGTGCCTCGACACACGCAAACGGAGGAACAGATACGCAGTATTTT
.,TRBV7-8,.,TRBJ1-3,CASSPLGNTIYF,TGTGCCAGCAGCCCCCTAGGAAACACCATATATTTT
few,TRBV7-9,TRBD1,TRBJ2-7,CASSLDRVPWEQYF,TGTGCCAGCAGCTTGGACAGGGTTCCTTGGGAGCAGTACTTC
.,TRBV7-9,TRBD2,TRBJ2-3,CARAGLAGGDTQYF,TGTGCCAGAGCTGGACTAGCGGGAGGGGATACGCAGTATTTT
.,TRBV7-9,.,TRBJ2-2,CASPIVGANTGELFF,TGTGCCAGTCCAATTGTGGGAGCGAACACCGGGGAGCTGTTTTTT
.,TRBV12-3/TRBV12-4,.,TRBJ2-1,CASSGPDEQFF,TGTGCCAGCTCTGGTCCGGATGAGCAGTTCTTC
.,TRBV13,.,TRBJ1-2,CASSLGTRGYTF,TGTGCCAGCAGCTTAGGGACGCGGGGCTACACCTTC
.,TRBV24-1,.,TRBJ2-1,CATSDVASAYNEQFF,TGTGCCACCAGTGATGTAGCGTCAGCCTACAATGAGCAGTTCTTC
.,TRBV9,.,TRBJ2-1,CASSVVEYREQFF,TGTGCCAGCAGCGTAGTGGAGTATCGTGAGCAGTTCTTC